The 16 T cell receptor beta chains listed next were all sequenced from one sample in a study of blood T cell repertoires in COVID-19. Assay used: immunoSEQ multiplex PCR; TCRdb lists only in-frame clones, some missing. The sample includes approximately 290,000 clones, 70% to 90% of them seen just once. Sequencing was carried out using peripheral blood. These receptors were collected from a human donor with COVID-19, enrolled during active disease. The donor label of this sample is uncertain.

The genes are TRBV27 and TRBJ2-3; 10 bases map to TRBD1. The CDR3 is made up of 16 amino acids. The germline gives CDR1 MNHEY, CDR2 SMNVEV (reference sequence). The V and J ends lost 5 bases and 6 bases, in that order; junction bases with no gene match: 11. CDR3: CASSPPLDRGSDTQYF. CDR3 bases: TGTGCCAGCAGTCCCCCTTTGGACAGGGGGTCGGATACGCAGTATTTT.

Only one count was recorded for this clone. The chain has TRBV27 and TRBJ2-1; TRBD2 agrees at 8 bases. Germline V gene data show CDR1 as MNHEY and CDR2 as SMNVEV (reference sequence). J gave up 3 bases and V 6 bases, and 10 bases lay outside the gene matches. CDR3 length: 16 amino acids. CDR3 sequence (DNA): TGTGCCAGCAGGGGGATGGCTAGCGGGTTCTACAATGAGCAGTTCTTC. Residues: CASRGMASGFYNEQFF.

There are a few counts of this clone. The rearrangement joins TRBV15 to TRBJ1-3, with unresolved D. The CDR3 is 16 residues long. V dropped 0 bases and J dropped 0 bases, with 9 bases sitting between them. Germline V gives CDR1 LNHNV, CDR2 YYDKDF (reference sequence). The CDR3 DNA is TGTGCCACCAGCAGAGATCATGGCGGCTCTGGAAACACCATATATTTT. Translated, it gives CATSRDHGGSGNTIYF.

J is TRBJ1-6 and V is TRBV19, with 7 bases identical to TRBD1. The length of the CDR3 is 13 residues. Germline V lookup: CDR1 LNHDA, CDR2 SQIVND (reference sequence). With V trimmed by 9 bases and J by 6 bases, 5 bases remained unmatched. The CDR3 loop reads CASRQGLNSPLHF. CDR3 sequence (DNA): TGTGCCAGCAGACAGGGACTTAATTCACCCCTCCACTTT.

The rearrangement uses TRBV19 and TRBJ1-2; D is uncertain. Germline V gene sequence: CDR1 LNHDA, CDR2 SQIVND (reference sequence). The germline V and J ends were trimmed by 11 bases and 8 bases, with 12 bases remaining between them. The CDR3 totals 10 residues. The CDR3 sequence is CAATHGGYTF. The CDR3 region has the DNA TGTGCCGCCACCCACGGGGGCTACACCTTC.

The chain employs TRBV19 and TRBJ1-6; 7 positions agree with TRBD1. CDR3 length equals 19 residues. Unmatched junction bases numbered 19, after V lost 4 bases and J lost 7 bases. CDR1 is LNHDA, CDR2 SQIVND, per germline (reference sequence). CDR3 nucleotide sequence: TGTGCCAGTAGTACCTCGTACGCGCGGCGGGACAGAACGAATTCACCCCTCCACTTT. The encoded protein is CASSTSYARRDRTNSPLHF. Combining the CDR3 with reference TRBV19 and TRBJ1-6 gives the whole variable domain DGGITQSPKYLFRKEGQNVTLSCEQNLNHDAMYWYRQDPGQGLRLIYYSQIVNDFQKGDIAEGYSVSREKKESFPLTVTSAQKNPTAFYLCASSTSYARRDRTNSPLHFGNGTRLTVT.

This sequence joins TRBV28 and TRBJ2-2, with 9 bases matching TRBD2. The germline V gene has CDR1 MDHEN and CDR2 SYDVKM. This CDR3 contains 16 residues. The V segment lost 7 bases and the J segment 4 bases; nucleotides outside the gene matches: 10. CDR3 amino acids: CASITGGRVRTGELFF. The CDR3 DNA reads as TGTGCCAGCATTACGGGCGGGAGGGTACGCACCGGGGAGCTGTTTTTT.

The V gene is TRBV2, the J gene TRBJ2-5; 8 bases map to TRBD2. This CDR3 spans 17 amino acids. The germline gives CDR1 SNHLY, CDR2 FYNNEI. The junction had 18 bases not matched to a gene; V was cut back by 7 bases and J by 5 bases. The CDR3 DNA follows: TGTGCCAGCACCCAAAAGACTAGCGCTCTCCCGGGGGAGACCCAGTACTTC. This sequence encodes CASTQKTSALPGETQYF.

This rearrangement joins TRBV6-5 to TRBJ1-5; 7 nucleotides match TRBD1. Germline CDR1 and CDR2: MNHEY and SVGAGI. This CDR3 contains 15 residues. The V segment lost 8 bases and the J segment 4 bases; nucleotides outside the gene matches: 11. In DNA, the CDR3 is TGTGCCAGCCGCCTAGGACAGGCGCCAAATCAGCCCCAGCATTTT. Amino acid sequence: CASRLGQAPNQPQHF.

This chain connects TRBV5-1 to TRBJ2-1; the match to TRBD1 covers 7 bases. V shed 0 bases, J shed 9 bases, and the junction held 15 bases outside the gene matches. The CDR3 consists of 17 residues. Germline values: CDR1 SGHRS, CDR2 YFSETQ. The CDR3, as DNA: TGCGCCAGCAGCTTGGCCTATGGTACAGGGGTGGAAAGTGAGCAGTTCTTC. This sequence encodes CASSLAYGTGVESEQFF.

The chain's CDR3 is CASSSGTGYNYGYTF. The CDR3 bases are TGCGCCAGCAGCTCCGGGACAGGATATAACTATGGCTACACCTTC. The chain uses TRBV5-1 and TRBJ1-2, with 8 bases that match TRBD1. Germline V gene data show CDR1 as SGHRS and CDR2 as YFSETQ. The CDR3 is 15 amino acids. Unmatched junction bases numbered 5, after V lost 3 bases and J lost 1 base.

The rearrangement joins TRBV7-9 to TRBJ2-7; D may be TRBD2 (6 bases). This CDR3 spans 16 amino acids. V gave up 5 bases and J gave up 3 bases, with 20 bases separating them. CDR1 is SEHNR and CDR2 is FQNEAQ in the germline V gene (reference sequence). The CDR3 sequence: CASSPPASSGLYEQYF. CDR3 DNA: TGTGCCAGCAGCCCCCCCGCCAGTAGCGGCCTCTACGAGCAGTACTTC. Supplemented by reference TRBV7-9 and TRBJ2-7, the full variable domain reads DTGVSQNPRHKITKRGQNVTFRCDPISEHNRLYWYRQTLGQGPEFLTYFQNEAQLEKSRLLSDRFSAERPKGSFSTLEIQRTEQGDSAMYLCASSPPASSGLYEQYFGPGTRLTVT.

The rearrangement links TRBV19 to TRBJ1-2, with TRBD1 matching over 11 bases. The V and J ends lost 5 bases and 2 bases, in that order; junction bases with no gene match: 10. Germline CDR1 reads LNHDA; CDR2 reads SQIVND (reference sequence). This CDR3 has 17 residues. CDR3 region: CASSPGQGALRNYGYTF. CDR3 in DNA: TGTGCCAGTAGTCCCGGACAGGGGGCTCTCCGAAACTATGGCTACACCTTC.

The chain carries TRBV2 and TRBJ1-3, with D tentatively TRBD1 (6 bases). CDR3 length: 14 residues. Germline assignment: CDR1 SNHLY and CDR2 FYNNEI. Trimming took 7 bases from V and 2 from J, leaving 12 bases between them. This CDR3 is CASTMDSPGNTIYF. DNA of the CDR3: TGTGCCAGCACCATGGACAGTCCTGGAAACACCATATATTTT.

This clone has a handful of counts. The J gene is TRBJ2-3, the V gene TRBV5-1, with 10 bases matching TRBD2. In germline, CDR1 is SGHRS, CDR2 YFSETQ. The CDR3 consists of 14 residues. V dropped 8 bases and J dropped 0; count of bases not matched to a gene: 3. The CDR3 loop reads CASATSGSTDTQYF. DNA for the CDR3: TGCGCCAGTGCGACTAGCGGGAGCACAGATACGCAGTATTTT.

CDR3 in DNA: TGTGCCAGCAGTTACCCCCTGGACAGACTGAACACTGAAGCTTTCTTT. Its protein product is CASSYPLDRLNTEAFF. The rearrangement links TRBV6-6 to TRBJ1-1, with a weak D call TRBD1 (6 bases). The V gene lost 2 bases and the J gene lost 0 bases, with 13 bases spanning the gap. The CDR3 is 16 residues long. CDR1 and CDR2 from the germline V gene are MNHNY and SVGAGI (reference sequence).